Below, one T cell receptor beta chain is given with its context. All enrollees were roughly 18 to 89 years old and from about 24 US areas. Symptom resolution, clearance, or two negative PCRs marked donors in Cohort 3 as recovered. The sample originates from a study of blood T cell repertoires in COVID-19. Study information: From the United States, Italy and Spain came samples of acute and convalescent COVID-19.

Repertoires were generated with immunoSEQ multiplex PCR, while TCRdb's copy carries only in-frame clones and drops some. Found here are nearly 200,000 clones, about 80% of them singletons; the top ten hold around 7%. What was sequenced was PBMCs or T cells enriched from blood (not recorded which). This sequence originates from a man aged 35 to 55 who had recovered from COVID-19.

The CDR3 DNA is TGTGCCAGCAGTTCGACCCCAGGGGGTCAGCAGTTCTTC. Encoded protein: CASSSTPGGQQFF. The V gene is TRBV14, the J gene TRBJ2-1, with 7 bases fitting TRBD1. V lost 6 bases, J lost 11 bases, and 10 bases stayed unmatched. Germline V gives CDR1 SGHDN, CDR2 FVKESK. The CDR3 loop spans 13 amino acids.